This T cell receptor (beta chain) was found in a study of monozygotic twins with inflammatory bowel disease. Each CDR3 protein gets one entry in TCRdb, which reprocessed the 5' RACE reads and gives no DNA. The sample's table shows around 220,000 distinct CDR3 sequences. CDR3 length equals 17 residues. Germline V gene sequence: CDR1 SGHDT, CDR2 YYEEEE. The sequence came from a human donor with ulcerative colitis or Crohn's disease, or a healthy co-twin of an affected twin (not recorded which). V is TRBV5-6 and J is TRBJ2-1; TCRdb designates TRBD1, a call that cannot be tested without DNA. The material sequenced was blood. CDR3 loop: CASSHRGGQADYDEQFF.